Each of the 11 T cell receptor beta chains below was sequenced from the same sample in a study of blood T cells in healthy people across ages. The second PCR ran roughly 7 to 12 cycles with a sample-barcoded 5' primer and J-beta primers. MiXCR, applied by TCRdb to the 5' RACE reads, yields one record per CDR3 protein. The profile covers under 1,000,000 distinct CDR3 sequences, with approximately 35% appearing a single time and roughly 13% taken by the ten largest. Sequencing was carried out using blood. All receptors come from a man aged 18 to 29 in good health.

A remark on this clonotype: A read error is possible here, since a much larger clone lies one base away. V is TRBV9 and J is TRBJ2-5; D unclear. V lost 3 bases to trimming and J lost 3 bases, with 9 bases between them. The V gene's germline CDR1 is SGDLS and CDR2 YYNGEE. CDR3 length: 13 amino acids. CDR3 loop: CASSGGSEETQYF. The CDR3 nucleotides read TGTGCCAGCAGCGGAGGTTCGGAAGAGACCCAGTACTTC.

The CDR3 DNA sequence: TGTGCCAGCGTCGGGTCCTATAATTCACCCCTCCACTTT. Encoded protein: CASVGSYNSPLHF. The V gene is TRBV2, the J gene TRBJ1-6; no reliable D call. CDR3 length equals 13 residues. Deletions cut 8 bases from V and 1 base from J, with 6 bases between. CDR1 is SNHLY, CDR2 FYNNEI, per germline.

The rearrangement links TRBV18 to TRBJ1-1; 8 positions agree with TRBD1. Trimming at V came to 2 bases and at J to 0 bases, leaving 5 bases not matched to a gene. The CDR3 runs to 16 residues. Germline-derived CDR1 and CDR2 are KGHSH and LQKENI. The CDR3 sequence: CASSPIGQGMNTEAFF. The DNA of the CDR3 is TGTGCCAGCTCACCAATAGGACAGGGCATGAACACTGAAGCTTTCTTT.

This clonotype was observed at least ten times. This chain links TRBV28 with TRBJ2-4; TRBD2 matches 10 bases. This CDR3 region has 16 residues. Looked up from germline, CDR1 is MDHEN and CDR2 is SYDVKM. The ends lost 5 bases at V and 4 bases at J; junction bases unmatched: 8. The CDR3 DNA follows: TGTGCCAGCAGTCTCCGGACTAGCGGACCGAAAAACATTCAGTACTTC. Protein product: CASSLRTSGPKNIQYF. Looking up the rest from reference TRBV28 and TRBJ2-4 gives the full variable domain: DVKVTQSSRYLVKRTGEKVFLECVQDMDHENMFWYRQDPGLGLRLIYFSYDVKMKEKGDIPEGYSVSREKKERFSLILESASTNQTSMYLCASSLRTSGPKNIQYFGAGTRLSVL.

This clonotype was recorded a few times. V usage is TRBV6-5 and J usage is TRBJ2-7, with D possibly being TRBD1 (5 bases). CDR1 is MNHEY and CDR2 is SVGAGI in the germline V gene. The CDR3 sequence is 14 residues long. The V and J ends lost 4 bases and 7 bases respectively, with 17 bases between them. For the CDR3, the DNA is TGTGCCAGCAGTTTTACAGGCCCCTACAATGAGCAGTACTTC. Amino acids: CASSFTGPYNEQYF.

The table lists this clonotype with a few counts. CDR3 region: CASSLRGGTGGDYGYTF. The CDR3 DNA reads TGTGCCAGCAGCTTACGAGGCGGGACAGGGGGCGACTATGGCTACACCTTC. This chain uses TRBV7-2 with TRBJ1-2, with 12 nucleotides matching TRBD1. The length of the CDR3 is 17 residues. Germline V gives CDR1 SGHTA, CDR2 FQGNSA. V dropped 2 bases and J dropped 3; count of bases not matched to a gene: 7.

The chain couples TRBV20-1 to TRBJ2-1; TRBD2 matches at 13 bases. The CDR3 runs 15 residues. V lost 1 base to trimming and J lost 10 bases; unmatched junction nucleotides: 7. Germline lookup yields CDR1 DFQATT and CDR2 SNEGSKA (reference sequence). This chain's CDR3 is CSARVLAGGPREQFF. The CDR3 DNA is TGCAGTGCTAGAGTACTAGCGGGGGGGCCTCGAGAGCAGTTCTTC.

The V call is TRBV20-1, the J call TRBJ2-3; tentative D call: TRBD1 (5 bases). Germline V lookup: CDR1 DFQATT, CDR2 SNEGSKA (reference sequence). V was pared by 3 bases and J by 0 bases, with 13 bases between. The CDR3 is made up of 15 amino acids. The CDR3 loop reads CSASPGSGSTDTQYF. The DNA for the CDR3 is TGCAGTGCTAGTCCCGGGTCAGGGAGCACAGATACGCAGTATTTT.

The chain joins TRBV20-1 to TRBJ1-1; 7 bases agree with TRBD1. Germline trimming cut 1 base from V and 3 bases from J; bases unmatched to any gene: 8. The CDR3 contains 15 residues. Per the germline V gene, CDR1 is DFQATT and CDR2 is SNEGSKA (reference sequence). The CDR3 loop reads CSARGGAGQYTEAFF. The CDR3 nucleotides read TGCAGTGCTAGAGGAGGGGCGGGACAGTACACTGAAGCTTTCTTT.

This clonotype was seen repeatedly, ten times or more. This rearrangement joins TRBV20-1 to TRBJ1-2, with D maybe TRBD1 (5 bases). Trimming took 7 bases from V and 8 from J, leaving 17 bases between them. Looked up from germline, CDR1 is DFQATT and CDR2 is SNEGSKA (reference sequence). CDR3 length: 12 amino acids. The CDR3 coding sequence is TGCAGTGTAGGAGCGGGACCCACAGGCTACACCTTC. It is translated as CSVGAGPTGYTF.

The V call is TRBV29-1, the J call TRBJ2-2; possible D gene TRBD1, 5 bases. The ends were cut back, 3 bases at V and 3 bases at J, with 11 bases in the middle. The CDR3 loop spans 14 amino acids. Germline values: CDR1 SQVTM, CDR2 ANQGSEA. The CDR3 here is CSVEGQGHTGELFF. The CDR3, as DNA: TGCAGCGTTGAGGGCCAGGGCCACACCGGGGAGCTGTTTTTT.